These 30 T cell receptor beta chains came from one sample sequenced in a study of blood T cell repertoires in COVID-19. Produced via immunoSEQ multiplex PCR; TCRdb's table is partial and in-frame only. In the table there are 350,000 to 500,000 clones, nearly 90% of which are singletons. Sequencing was done on a sample of PBMCs or T cells enriched from blood (not recorded which). These receptors all stem from a woman aged 18-29 years who had been exposed to COVID-19.

The J gene is TRBJ2-7, the V gene TRBV7-2; the D is unclear. This CDR3 has 15 residues. Between the trimmed V and J ends, which lost 2 bases and 6 bases, there was a span of 17 bases. Per the germline V gene, CDR1 is SGHTA and CDR2 is FQGNSA. The chain's CDR3 is CASSLLRTGPGEQYF. The CDR3 DNA reads TGTGCCAGCAGCTTATTGCGCACGGGTCCGGGCGAGCAGTACTTC.

This CDR3 is CASSQPPQGSSGNTIYF. The CDR3 DNA is TGTGCCAGCAGCCAACCACCACAGGGTAGCTCTGGAAACACCATATATTTT. The chain uses TRBV4-2 and TRBJ1-3; tentative D call: TRBD1 (6 bases). Trimming took 2 bases from V and 0 from J, leaving 14 bases between them. The CDR3 length is 17 residues. Germline V CDR1 and CDR2: LGHNA, YNFKEQ.

The chain recombines TRBV9 with TRBJ2-1, with 11 bases lining up with TRBD1. The CDR3 extends over 15 amino acids. Germline values: CDR1 SGDLS, CDR2 YYNGEE. J lost 3 bases, V lost 9 bases, and 8 bases had no gene match. The CDR3 nucleotides read TGTGCCACCCACCCGGGACAGGGGGGCTACAATGAGCAGTTCTTC. Its protein product is CATHPGQGGYNEQFF. Variable domain in full (rest from reference TRBV9 and TRBJ2-1): DSGVTQTPKHLITATGQRVTLRCSPRSGDLSVYWYQQSLDQGLQFLIQYYNGEERAKGNILERFSAQQFPDLHSELNLSSLELGDSALYFCATHPGQGGYNEQFFGPGTRLTVL.

V is TRBV7-2 and J is TRBJ1-3; 8 nucleotides align to TRBD1. The CDR3 consists of 15 residues. Trimming at V came to 4 bases and at J to 4 bases, leaving 6 bases not matched to a gene. The germline gives CDR1 SGHTA, CDR2 FQGNSA. DNA of the CDR3: TGTGCCAGCAGCTCACGGACAGGGACGGGAAACACCATATATTTT. Translation: CASSSRTGTGNTIYF.

The rearrangement joins TRBV6-2 or TRBV6-3 to TRBJ1-2; D is perhaps TRBD1 (6 bases). V lost 4 bases and J lost 3, with 21 bases in between. CDR3 length equals 17 residues. Per germline, CDR1 MNHEY and CDR2 SVGEGT. The CDR3 reads CASSSSPDRAFDYGYTF. The CDR3 coding sequence is TGTGCCAGCAGTTCCTCGCCGGACAGAGCCTTTGACTATGGCTACACCTTC.

The chain uses TRBV5-6 and TRBJ2-7; TRBD1 might be the D (6 bases). CDR1 and CDR2 from the germline V gene are SGHDT and YYEEEE. Trimming took off 3 bases at V and 5 bases at J, with 15 bases between the two ends. The CDR3 extends over 14 amino acids. The CDR3 DNA follows: TGTGCCAGCAGCTACGGGACATCCAACCACGAGCAGTACTTC. Protein sequence: CASSYGTSNHEQYF.

The chain uses TRBV21-1 and TRBJ2-2; TRBD1, the D gene given by the table, was not confirmed from the DNA. TRBV21-1 has pseudogene status. CDR3 size: 17 residues. The CDR3 spells CASSKARETGGTGELFF. The CDR3 nucleotides are TGTGCCAGCAGCAAAGCGCGTGAGACAGGGGGCACCGGGGAGCTGTTTTTT.

The genes are TRBV28 and TRBJ1-4, with 11 nucleotides matching TRBD1. Germline lookup yields CDR1 MDHEN and CDR2 SYDVKM. With 8 bases clipped from V and 7 bases from J, the junction kept 9 bases outside the gene matches. The CDR3 extends over 15 amino acids. CDR3 region: CASGTTGTGGEKLFF. Here the CDR3 DNA reads TGTGCCAGCGGAACGACCGGGACAGGGGGTGAAAAACTGTTTTTT.

The chain couples TRBV3-1 (or the pseudogene TRBV3-2) to TRBJ2-3, with TRBD2 as a possible D gene (6 bases). The CDR3 contains 17 residues. V gave up 4 bases and J gave up 5 bases, with 22 bases separating them. Germline CDR1 is LGHDT and CDR2 is YNNKEL (reference sequence). The CDR3 sequence: CASSPSGGTRAVDTQYF. CDR3 DNA: TGTGCCAGCAGCCCATCCGGGGGTACCCGGGCGGTAGATACGCAGTATTTT.

This chain uses TRBV28 with TRBJ2-3; perhaps TRBD1 as D (6 bases). Trimming left V 6 bases short and J 4 bases short, with 20 bases between. Per the germline V gene, CDR1 is MDHEN and CDR2 is SYDVKM. This CDR3 is built from 16 residues. The CDR3 nucleotides read TGTGCCAGCAGAAAACCGGGACACCCCGGGGCAGATACGCAGTATTTT. Amino acids: CASRKPGHPGADTQYF.

J is TRBJ2-2 and V is TRBV6-1; the D gene is possibly TRBD2 (5 bases). CDR1 is MNHNS and CDR2 is SASEGT in the germline V gene. The CDR3 runs to 16 residues. The V gene lost 1 base and the J gene lost 1 base, with 10 bases spanning the gap. The CDR3 DNA reads as TGTGCCAGCAGTGAAGTGGTAGGACTGAACACCGGGGAGCTGTTTTTT. Translated, it gives CASSEVVGLNTGELFF.

The chain couples TRBV6-2 or TRBV6-3 to TRBJ1-2; 9 nucleotides line up with TRBD1. This CDR3 region has 15 residues. CDR1 and CDR2 (germline): MNHEY, SVGEGT. The V segment lost 4 bases and the J segment 6 bases; nucleotides outside the gene matches: 9. The CDR3 reads CASSSTNRGLDGYTF. CDR3 DNA sequence: TGTGCCAGCAGTTCGACTAACAGGGGGCTCGATGGCTACACCTTC.

The chain recombines TRBV27 with TRBJ2-3; TRBD2 matches at 9 bases. V was clipped by 3 bases and J by 4 bases; unmatched bases: 11. From germline, CDR1 is MNHEY and CDR2 SMNVEV (reference sequence). The CDR3 is 17 residues long. Here the CDR3 reads CASSFVIGLAGSDTQYF. The CDR3 nucleotides read TGTGCCAGCAGTTTCGTAATCGGTCTAGCGGGGTCAGATACGCAGTATTTT.

The chain has TRBV5-8 and TRBJ2-5; D uncertain. Germline V gene data show CDR1 as SGHTS and CDR2 as YDEGEE. Between the trimmed V and J ends, which lost 0 bases and 5 bases, there was a span of 8 bases. This CDR3 is built from 13 residues. Here the CDR3 reads CASSLDSDETQYF. As DNA, the CDR3 is TGTGCCAGCAGCTTGGATTCAGATGAGACCCAGTACTTC.

V gene TRBV6-5 combines with J gene TRBJ2-3; no reliable D call. The ends were cut back, 0 bases at V and 2 bases at J, with 6 bases in the middle. CDR3 length: 14 amino acids. In germline, CDR1 is MNHEY, CDR2 SVGAGI. The CDR3 DNA sequence: TGTGCCAGCAGTTACTCTCGTAACACAGATACGCAGTATTTT. Its translation: CASSYSRNTDTQYF.

The chain combines TRBV28 with TRBJ1-2; 7 positions agree with TRBD1. CDR1 and CDR2 (germline): MDHEN, SYDVKM. V dropped 5 bases and J dropped 8; count of bases not matched to a gene: 11. The CDR3 sequence is 14 residues long. The CDR3: CASSLTGAGKGYTF. The CDR3 DNA reads TGTGCCAGCAGTCTAACAGGGGCGGGGAAAGGCTACACCTTC.

The chain combines TRBV27 with TRBJ2-7, with D possibly matching TRBD2 (5 bases). Trimming pared 2 bases from V and 2 bases from J, leaving 10 bases between. Germline lookup yields CDR1 MNHEY and CDR2 SMNVEV (reference sequence). CDR3 length: 14 amino acids. CDR3 sequence (DNA): TGTGCCAGCAGTTTAAGTTCCGGGGCCTACGAGCAGTACTTC. Translated: CASSLSSGAYEQYF.

The chain has TRBV28 and TRBJ1-5; 11 bases match TRBD1. The ends lost 2 bases at V and 0 bases at J; junction bases unmatched: 9. Germline-derived CDR1 and CDR2 are MDHEN and SYDVKM. This CDR3 contains 19 residues. Here the CDR3 DNA reads TGTGCCAGCAGTTTAGGGTTGAGGGACAGGGGGAATAGCAATCAGCCCCAGCATTTT. This encodes CASSLGLRDRGNSNQPQHF.

The chain links TRBV19 to TRBJ2-2; perhaps TRBD1 as D (8 bases). V gave up 10 bases and J gave up 5 bases, with 26 bases separating them. Looked up from germline, CDR1 is LNHDA and CDR2 is SQIVND (reference sequence). The CDR3 consists of 17 residues. The CDR3 spells CATNDPGGRGDTGELFF. The DNA for the CDR3 is TGTGCCACCAACGACCCAGGGGGCCGGGGGGATACCGGGGAGCTGTTTTTT.

This rearrangement joins TRBV18 to TRBJ2-3, with 7 bases aligning to TRBD2. The CDR3 totals 17 residues. V lost 0 bases, J lost 2 bases, and 8 bases stayed unmatched. Looked up from germline, CDR1 is KGHSH and CDR2 is LQKENI. The CDR3 bases are TGTGCCAGCTCACCACCTTGGGGCGGGGGAAACACAGATACGCAGTATTTT. Its translation: CASSPPWGGGNTDTQYF.

This chain links TRBV4-3 with TRBJ1-5; 7 bases are a match to TRBD1. J lost 5 bases, V lost 5 bases, and 6 bases had no gene match. CDR1 LGHNA and CDR2 YSLEER come from the germline V gene. The CDR3 is 14 amino acids. CDR3 in DNA: TGCGCCAGCAGCTCAGACAGGGCCGATCAGCCCCAGCATTTT. It yields the protein CASSSDRADQPQHF.

This chain joins TRBV5-1 and TRBJ2-7; D may be TRBD2 (6 bases). The germline CDR1 and CDR2 sequences are SGHRS and YFSETQ. This CDR3 has 14 amino acids. Trimming cost V 1 base and J 5 bases, with 13 bases left between them. This CDR3 reads CASSLTGDLNEQYF. The CDR3, as DNA: TGCGCCAGCAGCTTGACCGGGGACTTAAACGAGCAGTACTTC.

The chain couples TRBV5-1 to TRBJ2-1, with 9 positions matching TRBD2. The CDR3 runs to 16 residues. In germline, CDR1 is SGHRS, CDR2 YFSETQ. Losses at the gene ends were 3 bases for V and 9 bases for J; bases not matched to a gene: 13. CDR3 coding DNA: TGCGCCAGCAGCTCGCCTCCGGGACTAGCATTAAGTGAGCAGTTCTTC. Translating gives CASSSPPGLALSEQFF.

The chain uses TRBV15 and TRBJ1-5; D not certain. Deletions cut 6 bases from V and 0 bases from J, with 9 bases between. The V gene's germline CDR1 is LNHNV and CDR2 YYDKDF (reference sequence). The CDR3 loop spans 14 amino acids. The CDR3 loop reads CATSLENSNQPQHF. The CDR3 region has the DNA TGTGCCACCAGTCTAGAGAATAGCAATCAGCCCCAGCATTTT.

This clone was recorded a few times. V gene TRBV7-9 combines with J gene TRBJ2-1; maybe TRBD1 (5 bases). Germline V gene data show CDR1 as SEHNR and CDR2 as FQNEAQ (reference sequence). Trimming shortened V by 3 bases and J by 5 bases, and 11 bases separated the two germline ends. The CDR3 runs 14 residues. The CDR3 reads CASSLAGPNNEQFF. The CDR3, as DNA: TGTGCCAGCAGCTTGGCAGGGCCTAACAATGAGCAGTTCTTC.

This clone was recorded only once. In the same sample, other DNA sequences code for this CDR3. The chain couples TRBV13 to TRBJ2-7; TRBD2 aligns across 12 bases. CDR1 is PRHDT and CDR2 is FYEKMQ in the germline V gene (reference sequence). The CDR3 contains 15 residues. V was pared by 6 bases and J by 0 bases, with 3 bases of the junction left unmatched. The CDR3 DNA reads TGTGCCAGCAGTTCGGGACTAGCGGGCTCCTACGAGCAGTACTTC. Amino acids: CASSSGLAGSYEQYF.

This sequence joins TRBV5-6 and TRBJ1-6, with 9 bases that match TRBD1. The V gene's germline CDR1 is SGHDT and CDR2 YYEEEE. The CDR3 runs 17 residues. With 0 bases clipped from V and 8 bases from J, the junction kept 9 bases outside the gene matches. The DNA of the CDR3 is TGTGCCAGCAGCTTGGAAAGAGGGACAGGGAGGGATTCACCCCTCCACTTT. It codes for CASSLERGTGRDSPLHF.

The chain combines TRBV7-6 with TRBJ2-6; 8 nucleotides agree with TRBD2. CDR3 size: 18 residues. V lost 6 bases to trimming and J lost 0 bases; unmatched junction nucleotides: 10. The germline gives CDR1 SGHVS, CDR2 FNYEAQ. CDR3 residues: CASSNGSGGSSGANVLTF. The DNA for the CDR3 is TGTGCCAGCAGTAACGGATCGGGGGGGAGCTCTGGGGCCAACGTCCTGACTTTC.

The chain employs TRBV11-3 and TRBJ2-3; D gene ambiguous. CDR1 is SGHNT and CDR2 is YENEEA in the germline V gene. The CDR3 consists of 13 residues. Trimming stripped 4 bases from V and 5 bases from J, with 10 bases between. This CDR3 is CASSSLARDTQYF. DNA of the CDR3: TGTGCCAGCAGCTCCCTCGCCAGAGATACGCAGTATTTT.

Concerning this clone: This CDR3 is also generated by other DNA sequences in the sample. V usage is TRBV4-3 and J usage is TRBJ2-7, with D possibly TRBD1 on 6 matching bases. The length of the CDR3 is 14 residues. The germline V gene has CDR1 LGHNA and CDR2 YSLEER. The V gene lost 3 bases and the J gene lost 2 bases, with 11 bases spanning the gap. The CDR3 sequence: CASSQEQGAYEQYF. CDR3 coding DNA: TGCGCCAGCAGCCAGGAACAGGGAGCCTACGAGCAGTACTTC.